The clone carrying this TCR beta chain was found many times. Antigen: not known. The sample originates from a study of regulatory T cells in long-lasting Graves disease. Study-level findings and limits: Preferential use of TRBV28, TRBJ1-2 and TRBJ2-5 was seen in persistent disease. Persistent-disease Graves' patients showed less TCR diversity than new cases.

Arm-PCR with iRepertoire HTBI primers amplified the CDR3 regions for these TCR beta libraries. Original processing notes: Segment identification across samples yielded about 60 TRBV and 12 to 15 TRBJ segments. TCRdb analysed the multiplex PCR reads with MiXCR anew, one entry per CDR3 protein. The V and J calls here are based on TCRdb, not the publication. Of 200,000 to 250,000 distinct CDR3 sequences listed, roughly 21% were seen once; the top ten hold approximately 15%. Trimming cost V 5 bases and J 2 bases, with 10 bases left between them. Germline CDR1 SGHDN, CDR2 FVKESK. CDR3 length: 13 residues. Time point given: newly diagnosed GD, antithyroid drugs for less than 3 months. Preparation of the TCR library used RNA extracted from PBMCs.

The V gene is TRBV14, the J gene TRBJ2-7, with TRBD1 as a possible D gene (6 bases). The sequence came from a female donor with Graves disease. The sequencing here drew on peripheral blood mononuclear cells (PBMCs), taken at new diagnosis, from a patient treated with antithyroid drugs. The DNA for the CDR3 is TGTGCCAGCAGCTTCGACAGGACCTACGAGCAGTACTTC. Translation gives CASSFDRTYEQYF.